This is a list of T cell receptor beta chains from one sample in a study of shared clonotypes between healthy human individuals. The protocol was immunoSEQ multiplex PCR, while the TCRdb copy is restricted to in-frame clones and leaves out a portion. The sample holds approximately 2.5 million clones, more than 90% seen once. The sequencing sample was made of naive CD4+ T cells sorted from blood. Source of these receptors: a man younger than 35 in good health. Each CDR3 is given with its conserved first and last residue.

J gene,V gene,CDR3 protein
TRBJ2-3,TRBV7-2,CASRGGSTGTQYF
TRBJ2-6,TRBV7-2,CASSPVVSGANVLTF
TRBJ1-2,TRBV4-3,CASSQDLPDGYTF
TRBJ1-1,TRBV2,CASSESFGVGFF
TRBJ1-6,TRBV5-4,CASSLEPGQGNSPLHF
TRBJ1-2,TRBV30,CAWSVDSSYGYTF
TRBJ1-4,TRBV6-1,CASSEIGTGGEKLFF
TRBJ2-3,TRBV29-1,CSVEVGDTQYF
TRBJ1-6,TRBV4-1,CASSQDHGNSPLHF
TRBJ1-1,TRBV19,CASRPPGAKIEAFF
TRBJ2-5,TRBV7-2,CASSTQGRIQETQYF
TRBJ2-7,TRBV5-1,CASRAERGHEQYF
TRBJ1-2,TRBV12-5,CASGLDFQGGSGYTF
TRBJ2-7,TRBV6-5,CASSSLGSSKYF
TRBJ2-5,TRBV5-1,CASSFGSGETQYF
TRBJ2-4,TRBV7-2,CASSLGAGYVAKNIQYF
TRBJ2-7,TRBV6-5,CASSKGDDYEQYF
TRBJ1-1,TRBV19,CASSMMAKYTEAFF
TRBJ2-5,TRBV7-2,CASSVRGSRETQYF
TRBJ2-5,TRBV6-5,CASSSSGGARETQYF
TRBJ2-5,TRBV7-2,CASSLWGSGTETQYF
TRBJ1-6,TRBV4-3,CASSQGASKTSPLHF
TRBJ2-7,TRBV5-1,CASRLDRRAYEQYF
TRBJ2-2,TRBV19,CASIQGTSGAANTGELFF
TRBJ1-2,TRBV10-3,CASHGPTALYGYTF
TRBJ1-6,TRBV27,CASSFLQANSPLHF
TRBJ2-7,TRBV4-1,CASSQDGQVPVW
TRBJ2-2,TRBV19,CASSFRGATGELFF
TRBJ2-7,TRBV4-2,CASSQDALYEQYF
TRBJ1-3,TRBV10-3,CATKTARNTIYF
TRBJ2-7,TRBV6-5,CASRDSGGYEQYF
TRBJ2-7,TRBV9,CASSGGLSSYEQYF
TRBJ2-1,TRBV7-9,CASSSGTAVEQFF
TRBJ1-1,TRBV9,CASSLDDRMNTEAFF
TRBJ2-4,TRBV7-9,CASSLATGVNIQYF
TRBJ1-4,TRBV10-3,CAISGGGRPNEKLFF
TRBJ1-2,TRBV7-9,CASSLAEGDGYTF